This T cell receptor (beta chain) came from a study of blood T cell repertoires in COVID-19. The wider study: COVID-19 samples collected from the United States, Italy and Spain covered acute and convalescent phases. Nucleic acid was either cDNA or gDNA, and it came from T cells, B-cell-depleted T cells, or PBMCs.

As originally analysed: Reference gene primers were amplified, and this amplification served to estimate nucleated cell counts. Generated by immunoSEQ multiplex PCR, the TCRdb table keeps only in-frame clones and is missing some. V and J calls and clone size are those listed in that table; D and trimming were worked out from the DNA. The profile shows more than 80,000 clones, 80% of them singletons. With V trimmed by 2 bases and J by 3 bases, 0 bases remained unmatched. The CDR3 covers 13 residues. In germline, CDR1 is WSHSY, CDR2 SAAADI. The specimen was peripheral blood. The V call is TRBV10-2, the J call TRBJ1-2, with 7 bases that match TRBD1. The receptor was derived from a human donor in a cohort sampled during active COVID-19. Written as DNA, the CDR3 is TGCGCCAGCAGTGAGACAGGGGACTATGGCTACACCTTC. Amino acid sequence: CASSETGDYGYTF.